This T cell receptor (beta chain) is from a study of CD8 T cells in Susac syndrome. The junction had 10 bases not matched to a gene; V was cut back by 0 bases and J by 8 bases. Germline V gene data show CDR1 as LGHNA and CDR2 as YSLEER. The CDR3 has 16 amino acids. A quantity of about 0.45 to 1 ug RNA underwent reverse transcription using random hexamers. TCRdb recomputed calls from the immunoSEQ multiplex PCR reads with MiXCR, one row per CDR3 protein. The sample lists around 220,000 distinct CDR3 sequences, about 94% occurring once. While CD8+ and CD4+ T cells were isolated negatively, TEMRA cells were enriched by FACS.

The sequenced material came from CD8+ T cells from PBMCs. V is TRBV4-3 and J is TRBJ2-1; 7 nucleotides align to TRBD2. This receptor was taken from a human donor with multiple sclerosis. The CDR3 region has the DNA TGCGCCAGCAGCCAAGACGCTAGCGGCTGGACCGATGAGCAGTTCTTC. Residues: CASSQDASGWTDEQFF.